Given below is one TCR beta chain in context. This CDR3 spans 14 amino acids. Germline trimming cut 6 bases from V and 5 bases from J; bases unmatched to any gene: 8. CDR1 and CDR2 (germline): MNHEY, SVGAGI. The assay was immunoSEQ multiplex PCR, and TCRdb's table has in-frame clones only and misses some. This table holds fewer than 250,000 clones, under 80% found once. This sample was included in a study of blood T cell repertoires in COVID-19. Overall study context: PBMCs, B-cell-depleted T cells, or T cells provided the cDNA or gDNA that made up the material.

The source material was peripheral blood. This receptor was taken from a woman between 45 and 60 years old with acute or convalescent COVID-19. The rearrangement joins TRBV6-5 to TRBJ2-5; 8 bases align to TRBD2. CDR3 protein: CASRAGGTGETQYF. The CDR3 DNA follows: TGTGCCAGCAGGGCGGGGGGAACTGGGGAGACCCAGTACTTC.